This TCR beta chain appears in the sequencing data of a study of T cell repertoires in cytomegalovirus infection. The CDR3 is 11 amino acids. Germline V gene lookup returns CDR1 SGHVS and CDR2 FNYEAQ. V lost 6 bases to trimming and J lost 7 bases, with 6 bases between them. TCRdb re-called the reads through MiXCR, storing one row per CDR3 protein. The sample lists more than 20,000 distinct CDR3 sequences, approximately 24% seen once, with about 91% in the top ten. Concerning this clonotype: Antigen unknown.

This chain connects TRBV7-6 to TRBJ2-2; D call uncertain. The starting material was CD8+ T cells from cultured PBMCs, obtained from culture after CMV antigen stimulation. The clonotype comes from a human donor in good health (CMV status not recorded). Some clones in this sample may be carry-over from other donors' samples. The CDR3 DNA sequence: TGTGCCAGCAGGCGCGGCGGGGAGCTGTTTTTT. Encoded protein: CASRRGGELFF.